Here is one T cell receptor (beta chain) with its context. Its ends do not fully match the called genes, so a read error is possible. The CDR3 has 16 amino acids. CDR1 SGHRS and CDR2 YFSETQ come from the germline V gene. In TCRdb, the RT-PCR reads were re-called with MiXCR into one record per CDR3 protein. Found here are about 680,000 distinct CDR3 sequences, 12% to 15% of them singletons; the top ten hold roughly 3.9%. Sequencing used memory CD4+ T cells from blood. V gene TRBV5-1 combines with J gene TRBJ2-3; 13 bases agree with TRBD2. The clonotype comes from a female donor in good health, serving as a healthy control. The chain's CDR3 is CARSLPGLAGSDTQYF. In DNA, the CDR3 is TGCGCCAGAAGCTTACCGGGACTAGCGGGATCAGATACGCAGTATTTT. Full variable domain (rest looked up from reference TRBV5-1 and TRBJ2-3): KAGVTQTPRYLIKTRGQQVTLSCSPISGHRSVSWYQQTPGQGLQFLFEYFSETQRNKGNFPGRFSGRQFSNSRSEMNVSTLELGDSALYLCARSLPGLAGSDTQYFGPGTRLTVL.